The 3 T cell receptor beta chains in this list originate from one sample, sequenced in a study of breast tumors, draining lymph nodes, adjacent tissues (dated by TCRdb to about 2016). Receptors were amplified or captured by multiplex PCR. The sequencing machine was an Illumina HiSeq 2000. In TCRdb, the public reads were trimmed at Q25 with fastp and aligned with MiXCR, with productive beta chains retained. Under each unique CDR3 protein, matching rows form one entry showing the most common genes and DNA. For this sample the table gives roughly 14,000 distinct CDR3 sequences, of which less than 70% were detected only once. In total, the top ten clones hold 30% to 35% of the sample. Sample: tumor-adjacent breast tissue. These receptors all come from a female donor with breast cancer. Some clones in this sample may be carry-over from other donors' samples.

The CDR3 bases are TGTGCCAGCAGCTTAGAGCCCACAGGGGGCGCACTGAAAGAGACCCAGTACTTC. Amino acids: CASSLEPTGGALKETQYF. V is TRBV11-3 and J is TRBJ2-5; 9 nucleotides line up with TRBD1. The CDR3 has 18 amino acids. Germline loops: CDR1 SGHNT, CDR2 YENEEA. J lost 3 bases, V lost 0 bases, and 11 bases had no gene match.

V and J are TRBV20-1 and TRBJ1-6; D unresolved. V lost 3 bases and J lost 7, with 16 bases in between. This CDR3 spans 15 amino acids. Germline CDR1 is DFQATT and CDR2 is SNEGSKA (reference sequence). CDR3 DNA: TGCAGTGCTAGGATTCATGGCCGGTGGAATTCACCCCTCCACTTT. Its translation is CSARIHGRWNSPLHF.

This rearrangement joins TRBV15 to TRBJ2-3; 8 nucleotides match TRBD1. The trim removed 1 base at V and 2 bases at J, leaving 2 bases unmatched. The CDR3 totals 15 residues. CDR1 is LNHNV and CDR2 is YYDKDF in the germline V gene (reference sequence). CDR3 in DNA: TGTGCCACCAGCAGAGTGGACAGGGCCACAGATACGCAGTATTTT. It codes for CATSRVDRATDTQYF.